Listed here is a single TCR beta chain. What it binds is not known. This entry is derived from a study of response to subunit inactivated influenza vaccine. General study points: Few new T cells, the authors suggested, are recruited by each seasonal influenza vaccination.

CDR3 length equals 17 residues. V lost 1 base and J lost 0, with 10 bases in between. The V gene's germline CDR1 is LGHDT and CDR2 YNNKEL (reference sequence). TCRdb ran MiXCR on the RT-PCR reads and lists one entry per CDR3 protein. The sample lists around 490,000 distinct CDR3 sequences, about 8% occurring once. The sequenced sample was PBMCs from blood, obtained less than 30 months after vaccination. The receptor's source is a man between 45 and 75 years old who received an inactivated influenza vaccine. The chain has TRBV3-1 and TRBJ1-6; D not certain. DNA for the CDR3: TGTGCCAGCAGCCAAGGACGGCGGAGCTCCTATAATTCACCCCTCCACTTT. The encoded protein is CASSQGRRSSYNSPLHF.